One and the same sample provided the 32 T cell receptor beta chains below, sequenced in a study of T cell responses to AZD1222 COVID-19 vaccine. Libraries were prepared by immunoSEQ multiplex PCR; TCRdb keeps only in-frame clonotypes and omits some of them. The sample records more than 60,000 clones, more than 85% being singletons. The sequences come from peripheral blood, collected on day 0 of AZD1222 vaccination. The receptors were gathered from an adult in good health.

The chain links TRBV28 to TRBJ1-4; unclear D gene. Germline CDR1 and CDR2: MDHEN and SYDVKM. The CDR3 extends over 17 amino acids. With 4 bases removed from V and 8 bases from J, the gap between germline ends came to 23 bases. The DNA of the CDR3 is TGTGCCAGCAGTTCGACACGTCGTAGAGTGGCGGGGGAAAAACTGTTTTTT. This codes for CASSSTRRRVAGEKLFF. Combining the CDR3 with reference TRBV28 and TRBJ1-4 gives the whole variable domain DVKVTQSSRYLVKRTGEKVFLECVQDMDHENMFWYRQDPGLGLRLIYFSYDVKMKEKGDIPEGYSVSREKKERFSLILESASTNQTSMYLCASSSTRRRVAGEKLFFGSGTQLSVL.

This chain joins TRBV27 and TRBJ1-2, with TRBD1 identical over 10 bases. The germline CDR1 and CDR2 sequences are MNHEY and SMNVEV (reference sequence). V was clipped by 6 bases and J by 4 bases; unmatched bases: 8. The CDR3 extends over 15 amino acids. The CDR3 here is CASRLSTGGGYGYTF. The CDR3 nucleotides read TGTGCCAGCAGACTCTCGACAGGGGGCGGCTATGGCTACACCTTC.

This clone showed up just once. The CDR3 DNA reads TGTGCCTCGAGCGGACAATTCTCGGGGGAGCAGTACTTC. It specifies CASSGQFSGEQYF. J is TRBJ2-7 and V is TRBV30; D tentatively reads TRBD1 or TRBD2 (5 bases each). V was trimmed by 7 bases and J by 7 bases, leaving 20 bases between them. The CDR3 extends over 13 amino acids. Germline V CDR1 and CDR2: GTSNPN, SVGIG (reference sequence).

The genes are TRBV2 and TRBJ1-2; no definite D call. Trimming pared 7 bases from V and 2 bases from J, leaving 14 bases between. The CDR3 is 14 amino acids. Germline-derived CDR1 and CDR2 are SNHLY and FYNNEI. The CDR3 DNA reads TGTGCCAGCATGGGGTTCTTTATAAACTATGGCTACACCTTC. Its translation is CASMGFFINYGYTF.

This clone was observed once. The V and J genes are TRBV7-2 and TRBJ2-1, with TRBD1 as a possible D gene (5 bases). V gave up 1 base and J gave up 9 bases, with 10 bases separating them. CDR1 is SGHTA and CDR2 is FQGNSA in the germline V gene. This CDR3 has 13 amino acids. The CDR3 DNA reads TGTGCCAGCAGCTTAGAGGGGCTGGGTGAGCAGTTCTTC. Encoded protein: CASSLEGLGEQFF.

The V gene is TRBV11-2, the J gene TRBJ2-7; 10 nucleotides agree with TRBD2. Trimming cost V 0 bases and J 5 bases; bases outside gene matches: 13. The CDR3 spans 18 residues. The V gene's germline CDR1 is SGHAT and CDR2 FQNNGV. The chain's CDR3 is CASSLDVWPASGRDEQYF. DNA for the CDR3: TGTGCCAGCAGCTTAGATGTCTGGCCTGCCAGCGGGAGGGACGAGCAGTACTTC.

The chain uses TRBV7-9 and TRBJ2-7, with 9 bases lining up with TRBD1. This CDR3 has 14 residues. Germline CDR1 is SEHNR and CDR2 is FQNEAQ (reference sequence). The V segment lost 7 bases and the J segment 5 bases; nucleotides outside the gene matches: 9. The CDR3 region is CASTHPGQGHEQYF. The CDR3 DNA follows: TGTGCCAGCACCCATCCGGGACAGGGCCACGAGCAGTACTTC.

This chain joins TRBV9 and TRBJ2-7; 7 bases fit TRBD1. Germline values: CDR1 SGDLS, CDR2 YYNGEE. V was pared by 4 bases and J by 5 bases, with 12 bases of the junction left unmatched. The CDR3 spans 15 residues. CDR3 sequence: CASSSSTGAGDEQYF. The CDR3 region has the DNA TGTGCCAGCAGCTCAAGCACAGGGGCAGGGGACGAGCAGTACTTC.

This chain uses TRBV7-9 with TRBJ1-4; 7 bases line up with TRBD1. This CDR3 has 17 amino acids. Germline-derived CDR1 and CDR2 are SEHNR and FQNEAQ (reference sequence). V dropped 5 bases and J dropped 8; count of bases not matched to a gene: 17. CDR3 protein: CASSAGGRGVSAEKLFF. In DNA, the CDR3 is TGTGCCAGCAGCGCAGGGGGAAGGGGGGTTTCGGCGGAAAAACTGTTTTTT. The full variable domain, rest sourced from reference TRBV7-9 and TRBJ1-4, is DTGVSQNPRHKITKRGQNVTFRCDPISEHNRLYWYRQTLGQGPEFLTYFQNEAQLEKSRLLSDRFSAERPKGSFSTLEIQRTEQGDSAMYLCASSAGGRGVSAEKLFFGSGTQLSVL.

This chain connects TRBV10-3 to TRBJ2-3; 7 nucleotides agree with TRBD1. The J segment lost 1 base and the V segment lost 10 bases, leaving 8 bases of the junction unmatched. CDR3 length: 14 residues. Looked up from germline, CDR1 is ENHRY and CDR2 is SYGVKD. The CDR3 coding sequence is TGTGCCAGCAGGACAGGTTTAGGCACAGATACGCAGTATTTT. It codes for CASRTGLGTDTQYF.

This chain connects TRBV6-5 to TRBJ1-1; perhaps TRBD1 as D (5 bases). Germline CDR1 and CDR2: MNHEY and SVGAGI. V was shortened by 7 bases and J by 2 bases, with 17 bases between the two germline ends. This CDR3 is 15 amino acids long. The CDR3 DNA is TGTGCCAGCATTATCGTAAGGGGAGCAAACACTGAAGCTTTCTTT. Protein sequence: CASIIVRGANTEAFF.

The chain combines TRBV4-2 with TRBJ2-3; no firm D call. The CDR3 totals 15 residues. The V and J ends lost 0 bases and 3 bases respectively, with 10 bases between them. The V gene's germline CDR1 is LGHNA and CDR2 YNFKEQ. The CDR3: CASSQDPTRTDTQYF. CDR3 DNA: TGTGCCAGCAGCCAAGATCCCACCAGAACAGATACGCAGTATTTT.

This chain joins TRBV4-2 and TRBJ1-2; D remains unclear. Per the germline V gene, CDR1 is LGHNA and CDR2 is YNFKEQ. With 0 bases removed from V and 4 bases from J, the gap between germline ends came to 6 bases. The CDR3 runs to 13 residues. As DNA, the CDR3 is TGTGCCAGCAGCCAAGACCTGGGCTATGGCTACACCTTC. As protein: CASSQDLGYGYTF.

The chain has TRBV5-1 and TRBJ2-2; 8 nucleotides match TRBD1. V lost 7 bases and J lost 7; bases outside the gene matches: 9. CDR1 is SGHRS and CDR2 is YFSETQ in the germline V gene. The CDR3 has 14 amino acids. The CDR3: CASWTGPIGGELFF. CDR3 coding DNA: TGCGCCAGCTGGACAGGGCCTATCGGCGGGGAGCTGTTTTTT.

The chain uses TRBV7-2 and TRBJ1-1; D perhaps matches TRBD1 (5 bases). Trimming took off 2 bases at V and 4 bases at J, with 11 bases between the two ends. CDR3 length: 14 amino acids. Germline CDR1 is SGHTA and CDR2 is FQGNSA. This CDR3 is CASSLQGWGTEAFF. The CDR3 coding sequence is TGTGCCAGCAGCTTACAGGGTTGGGGCACTGAAGCTTTCTTT.

This chain links TRBV7-8 with TRBJ2-2, with TRBD1 matching over 8 bases. This CDR3 region has 15 residues. CDR1 is SGHVS, CDR2 FQNEAQ, per germline. V dropped 3 bases and J dropped 5; count of bases not matched to a gene: 5. The CDR3: CASSFGGQATGELFF. The CDR3 DNA follows: TGTGCCAGCAGCTTCGGGGGACAGGCAACCGGGGAGCTGTTTTTT.

CDR3 in amino acids: CASSLYYGYTF. CDR3 sequence (DNA): TGTGCCAGCAGCTTATATTACGGCTACACCTTC. This chain links TRBV7-9 with TRBJ1-2; D gene ambiguous. Germline V gene data show CDR1 as SEHNR and CDR2 as FQNEAQ (reference sequence). CDR3 length equals 11 residues. Trimming shortened V by 2 bases and J by 8 bases, and 6 bases separated the two germline ends.

This chain connects TRBV11-3 to TRBJ1-6; TRBD1 matches at 7 bases. The CDR3 extends over 15 amino acids. With 1 base clipped from V and 9 bases from J, the junction kept 6 bases outside the gene matches. CDR1 and CDR2 (germline): SGHNT, YENEEA. Written as DNA, the CDR3 is TGTGCCAGCAGCTTAGGGCCAGGGGGAAGTTCACCCCTCCACTTT. Its translation is CASSLGPGGSSPLHF.

The sample holds one count of this clone. V is TRBV5-4 and J is TRBJ2-1; TRBD2 might be the D (5 bases). This CDR3 has 14 amino acids. Trimming removed 4 bases at V and 0 bases at J, with 8 bases between. Germline V CDR1 and CDR2: SGHNT, YYREEE (reference sequence). The CDR3 sequence: CASSGLASYNEQFF. The CDR3 nucleotides are TGTGCCAGCAGCGGGCTAGCCTCCTACAATGAGCAGTTCTTC. Complete variable domain (other parts from reference TRBV5-4 and TRBJ2-1): ETGVTQSPTHLIKTRGQQVTLRCSSQSGHNTVSWYQQALGQGPQFIFQYYREEENGRGNFPPRFSGLQFPNYSSELNVNALELDDSALYLCASSGLASYNEQFFGPGTRLTVL.

The chain carries TRBV2 and TRBJ1-4; D is unresolved. CDR3 size: 16 residues. The V and J ends lost 1 base and 0 bases respectively, with 9 bases between them. CDR1 is SNHLY, CDR2 FYNNEI, per germline. CDR3 region: CASSEGRLATNEKLFF. The CDR3 bases are TGTGCCAGCAGTGAAGGGCGCCTTGCAACTAATGAAAAACTGTTTTTT.

This clone came up once. The chain uses TRBV3-1 (or the pseudogene TRBV3-2) and TRBJ2-7, with D perhaps matching TRBD1 (6 bases). The CDR3 length is 15 residues. CDR1 is LGHDT, CDR2 YNNKEL, per germline (reference sequence). V shed 1 base and J shed 3 bases, with 13 bases lying between them. The DNA for the CDR3 is TGTGCCAGCAGCCAAGGTCGGGACATATACTACGAGCAGTACTTC. As protein: CASSQGRDIYYEQYF.

This clone was detected a few times. The J gene is TRBJ1-5, the V gene TRBV6-2 or TRBV6-3, with unresolved D. V lost 0 bases and J 1 base, leaving 10 bases between the germline ends. The CDR3 is made up of 16 amino acids. CDR1 MNHEY and CDR2 SVGEGT come from the germline V gene. CDR3 in DNA: TGTGCCAGCAGTTACTCTTTCGAGGGCAGCAATCAGCCCCAGCATTTT. Translated: CASSYSFEGSNQPQHF.

The V call is TRBV11-3, the J call TRBJ1-2, with D perhaps matching TRBD1 (5 bases). V was shortened by 2 bases and J by 6 bases, with 13 bases between the two germline ends. Germline V gene sequence: CDR1 SGHNT, CDR2 YENEEA. This CDR3 has 14 amino acids. The CDR3 DNA reads as TGTGCCAGCAGCTTATCTCAGGGATCCCATGGCTACACCTTC. This codes for CASSLSQGSHGYTF.

The sample holds a few counts of this clone. This CDR3 is CSVGLGTAYGYTF. The CDR3 DNA reads as TGCAGCGTTGGGCTGGGGACTGCCTATGGCTACACCTTC. The rearrangement uses TRBV29-1 and TRBJ1-2; possible D gene TRBD1, 5 bases. The CDR3 is 13 amino acids. Between the trimmed V and J ends, which lost 4 bases and 4 bases, there was a span of 13 bases. Germline CDR1 is SQVTM and CDR2 is ANQGSEA.

The J gene is TRBJ1-1, the V gene TRBV5-5; possibly TRBD1 for D (5 bases). The CDR3 loop spans 15 amino acids. The V end lost 4 bases, the J end lost 1 base, and 14 bases lay between the germline ends. The germline V gene encodes CDR1 SGHKS and CDR2 YYEKEE (reference sequence). DNA for the CDR3: TGTGCCAGCAGCGATCTCAGGGTAACGAACACTGAAGCTTTCTTT. It specifies CASSDLRVTNTEAFF.

The chain employs TRBV20-1 and TRBJ2-7; D unresolved. Germline assignment: CDR1 DFQATT and CDR2 SNEGSKA (reference sequence). Trimming removed 2 bases at V and 2 bases at J, with 4 bases between. The CDR3 is 11 residues long. As DNA, the CDR3 is TGCAGTGCTAGATGGGCCTACGAGCAGTACTTC. Its translation is CSARWAYEQYF.

V gene TRBV6-4 combines with J gene TRBJ2-1, with TRBD2 matching over 12 bases. This CDR3 spans 15 amino acids. Trimming cost V 5 bases and J 4 bases; bases outside gene matches: 3. In germline, CDR1 is MRHNA, CDR2 SNTAGT. The DNA for the CDR3 is TGTGCCAGCAGTTCTAGCGGGGGGGTTTACAATGAGCAGTTCTTC. It specifies CASSSSGGVYNEQFF.

The chain has TRBV30 and TRBJ2-1; 13 bases fit TRBD2. The CDR3 contains 15 residues. Trimming took 3 bases from V and 8 from J; bases not matched to a gene: 7. In germline, CDR1 is GTSNPN, CDR2 SVGIG (reference sequence). The CDR3 region is CAWRAGLAGLDEQFF. CDR3 coding DNA: TGTGCCTGGAGGGCGGGACTAGCGGGATTGGATGAGCAGTTCTTC.

This sequence joins TRBV5-1 and TRBJ2-3, with 9 bases fitting TRBD2. The V and J ends lost 0 bases and 4 bases, in that order; junction bases with no gene match: 12. CDR3 size: 18 residues. Germline V gene data show CDR1 as SGHRS and CDR2 as YFSETQ. Here the CDR3 reads CASSLGGLAGDYADTQYF. In DNA form, the CDR3 reads TGCGCCAGCAGCTTGGGGGGACTAGCAGGGGACTATGCAGATACGCAGTATTTT.

The rearrangement links TRBV6-5 to TRBJ1-4; D is uncertain. The CDR3 has 13 amino acids. Germline CDR1 is MNHEY and CDR2 is SVGAGI. The V end lost 6 bases, the J end lost 8 bases, and 13 bases lay between the germline ends. The DNA for the CDR3 is TGTGCCAGCAGCCACAATTTAGGCGAAAAACTGTTTTTT. It translates to CASSHNLGEKLFF.

This clone rates as medium-sized. The genes are TRBV9 and TRBJ2-7; D uncertain. The V gene lost 7 bases and the J gene lost 5 bases, with 13 bases spanning the gap. The CDR3 consists of 12 residues. Germline values: CDR1 SGDLS, CDR2 YYNGEE. CDR3 loop: CASPGAGHEQYF. The CDR3 DNA reads TGTGCCAGCCCAGGAGCCGGTCACGAGCAGTACTTC.

This clone is a singleton in its sample. The rearrangement uses TRBV5-5 and TRBJ1-2, with D unclear. V lost 0 bases to trimming and J lost 1 base, with 4 bases between them. Per the germline V gene, CDR1 is SGHKS and CDR2 is YYEKEE (reference sequence). The CDR3 length is 13 residues. The CDR3 loop reads CASSLDRNYGYTF. DNA of the CDR3: TGTGCCAGCAGCTTGGATCGTAACTATGGCTACACCTTC. Supplemented by reference TRBV5-5 and TRBJ1-2, the full variable domain reads DAGVTQSPTHLIKTRGQQVTLRCSPISGHKSVSWYQQVLGQGPQFIFQYYEKEERGRGNFPDRFSARQFPNYSSELNVNALLLGDSALYLCASSLDRNYGYTFGSGTRLTVV.